This T cell receptor (beta chain) was sequenced in a study of blood T cell repertoires in COVID-19. Across the study: Samples representing acute and convalescent COVID-19 were sourced from the United States, Italy and Spain. Sample material is recorded as cDNA or gDNA derived from T cells, B-cell-depleted T cells, or PBMCs.

CDR1 SGHTA and CDR2 FQGNSA come from the germline V gene. Trimming shortened V by 5 bases and J by 3 bases, and 17 bases separated the two germline ends. The CDR3 sequence is 15 residues long. As originally analysed: Cell counts per sample came from amplifying reference gene primers. Here immunoSEQ multiplex PCR was the method, and the copy in TCRdb shows in-frame clones only, minus some. The D gene and trimming were derived from the DNA, and the V and J assignments and clone size from that table. The sample holds about 24,000 clones, around 81% seen once. The chain has TRBV7-2 and TRBJ2-7; possible D gene TRBD2, 6 bases. The sequenced sample was peripheral blood. The sequence was collected from a man in his 70s with acute or convalescent COVID-19. CDR3 sequence reads: CASSQGDSRGYEQYF. The CDR3 DNA is TGTGCCAGCAGCCAAGGGGACTCGAGGGGCTACGAGCAGTACTTC. The variable domain in full, with the rest retrieved from reference TRBV7-2 and TRBJ2-7, is GAGVSQSPSNKVTEKGKDVELRCDPISGHTALYWYRQSLGQGLEFLIYFQGNSAPDKSGLPSDRFSAERTGGSVSTLTIQRTQQEDSAVYLCASSQGDSRGYEQYFGPGTRLTVT.